The clone carrying this T cell receptor beta chain ranks as medium-sized. The antigen is not known. J gave up 1 base and V 6 bases, and 4 bases lay outside the gene matches. The CDR3 is 14 residues long. Germline-derived CDR1 and CDR2 are MGHDK and SYGVNS. Using constant-segment primers, 5'RACE produced TCR alpha and TCR beta cDNA libraries carrying sample barcodes and UMIs. In TCRdb, the 5' RACE reads were re-called with MiXCR into one record per CDR3 protein. This table has around 310,000 distinct CDR3 sequences, 20% to 25% appearing once. This sample was included in a study of T-cell memory formation after mild COVID-19. Whole-study findings and limits: For contracting clones, CD4+ ones sat mainly in CM and EM, CD8+ in EMRA.

The sequenced material came from PBMCs or a T cell subset sorted from them (not recorded which). V and J are TRBV25-1 and TRBJ2-3; TRBD1 agrees at 7 bases. The sequence derives from a man aged 18-30 years who had mild COVID-19 (a few samples of this study predate the infection). Cell type and time point are not known. The CDR3 reads CASRRGTGTDTQYF. DNA for the CDR3: TGTGCCAGCAGGAGGGGGACAGGCACAGATACGCAGTATTTT.